This record looks at one T cell receptor (beta chain) sequence and its context. Its antigen target is currently unknown. Base qualities were left out, and no much larger clone turns up one base away. These data are taken from a study of shared clonotypes between healthy human individuals (dated by TCRdb to about 2020). In terms of the full investigation: The cohort comprised a couple of women and a few men aged 18 to 49 years. For each donor, three plates each were used for CD4 naive and CD4 memory, two plates were used for CD8 naive, and one plate was used for CD8 memory. Each donor's leukapheresis produced roughly between about 0.8 and 8.9 billion PBMCs. Blood TCR repertoires of about five healthy adults were deeply sequenced to estimate repertoire size and the extent of clonotype sharing between individuals. Libraries were prepared and TCR repertoires were sequenced by different laboratories using diverse techniques, in order to increase sequencing depth and limit assay-specific biases. Findings and caveats that apply to the study as a whole: Naive subsets generally had larger estimated clonotype richness than memory subsets. Sampling was restricted to blood, and TCR repertoires in tissue are likely to differ from TCR repertoires in blood. Based on pairwise subsampling, the degree of clonotype sharing among donors was expected to be affected by sequencing depth. About 4.5% of naive CD4, around 4% of naive CD8, about 2.4% of memory CD4, and approximately 0.4% of memory CD8 clonotypes were shared across a few donors. The genetic and exposure-history diversity represented was limited by the small number of donors. Rarefaction of sorted-subset datasets indicated incomplete sequencing despite the large sequencing depth. Compared with non-shared clonotypes, the clonotypes found in all four sorted-subset donors had higher generation probabilities.

Donors were healthy HIV-negative adults with no recently reported acute infections or vaccinations. Every donor was a Caucasian adult residing in Nashville, Tennessee, USA. CD4+ T cells were enriched by magnetic negative selection, after which naive cells were positively selected on CD45RA and the negative fraction was taken as the memory subset. Blood was obtained by leukapheresis, after which PBMCs were separated by Ficoll-Histopaque density gradient centrifugation and cryopreserved in liquid nitrogen vapor phase. Analytical flow cytometry was used to check the purity and quantity of each magnetically sorted T cell population. From each sorted fraction, genomic DNA was isolated and quantified by UV absorbance on a Nanodrop 2000c. From the cysteine through the phenylalanine, the CDR3 covers 12 amino acids. Just CDR3 DNA is preserved here, 36 bases in frame from base 1. Looking up the germline V gene yields CDR1 WSHSY and CDR2 SAAADI. Ends trimmed: V by 6 bases, J by 3 bases; bases unmatched to a gene: 1.

Using the deep immunoSEQ assay, TCR CDR3 regions were amplified from genomic DNA by multiplex PCR. Extracted genomic DNA from each cell subset was distributed evenly across all wells of several immunoSEQ 96-well plates, and each plate was treated as a replicate. For sorted subsets, each replicate PCR was loaded with about 200 ng genomic DNA, equivalent to 25,000 to 35,000 T cell genomes. Purified libraries were quantified with a Qubit 3.0 fluorometer, sized on a Bioanalyzer 2100, and re-quantified with the KAPA Library Quantification kit. Every immunoSEQ 96-well plate was sequenced on a separate single-read 150-cycle Illumina NextSeq 550 flow cell. Regarding the original processing steps: Because only junctional sequences without quality scores were contained in the immunoSEQ output, filtering matching that applied to full-length reads could not be performed. Sequences were annotated with PyIR, a Python wrapper for IgBLAST v1.9, using IMGT germline references to assign V/J genes and CDR3. Reads were removed for weak V/J assignments (E-value above 1e-6), missing CDR3, stop codons, out-of-frame junctions, or ambiguous translated residues. A V3J clonotype was defined by an identical inferred V gene, J gene, and CDR3 amino acid sequence. Percentage overlap between repertoires was computed as shared unique clonotypes divided by the size of the smaller repertoire. RTK rarefaction, the Chao1 estimator, and Recon v2.1 estimates of unobserved clonotypes were used to assess repertoire richness. OLGA was used to compute generation probabilities for all TCRbeta clonotypes that the gDNA method yielded from a few donors. TCRdb obtained this table from immuneACCESS and retained in-frame rearrangements with V and J assigned. These tables miss some clones; where compared with another copy, unresolved V genes account for less than half of the shortfall, and the remainder is unexplained. The V and J calls and the clone size are those of that table, but D and trimming were determined from the DNA. The sample profile shows 2.3 million or so clones; about 92% of them were found once. Together, the top ten hold about 0.37% of the sample.

The sample taken for sequencing was naive CD4+ T cells from PBMCs. Reading the label with the study, this specimen's cell subset or site is: CD45RA+ positively selected. This TCR derives from a man younger than 30 in good health. Some clones in this sample may be carry-over from other donors' samples. This chain is built from TRBV10-2 and TRBJ1-1, and 7 junction bases match TRBD1. The base sequence is TGCGCCAGCAGGGGACAGCACACTGAAGCTTTCTTT. This gives the protein CASRGQHTEAFF.